The rows below give T cell receptor beta chains drawn from one sample of a study of blood T cell repertoires in COVID-19. Clones were read by immunoSEQ multiplex PCR, and TCRdb kept only the in-frame ones, dropping some. Seen here are around 68,000 clones, around 80% observed once, and the top ten hold 9% to 9.5%. Sequencing was performed on peripheral blood. The receptors stem from a human donor in a cohort sampled during active COVID-19. The CDR3 runs from the conserved cysteine through the conserved F or W. A D gene is named only where the DNA matches it firmly. The size of a clone is reported for some rows only, either as once, few or many, or as a class for expanded clones.

V gene	J gene	clone size	D gene	CDR3 protein	CDR3 DNA
TRBV28	TRBJ1-2	NA	NA	CASSLSGGYTF	TGTGCCAGCAGTTTATCGGGGGGCTACACCTTC
TRBV5-1	TRBJ1-2	NA	NA	CASSNSGEGGYTF	TGCGCCAGCAGCAATTCAGGGGAGGGTGGCTACACCTTC
TRBV2	TRBJ1-1	NA	NA	CASSEFGGTEAFF	TGTGCCAGCAGTGAGTTCGGGGGCACTGAAGCTTTCTTT
TRBV2	TRBJ2-5	NA	TRBD1	CASSGTGNQETQYF	TGTGCCAGCAGCGGGACAGGGAACCAAGAGACCCAGTACTTC
TRBV19	TRBJ2-2	NA	NA	CASSPWGYRATGELFF	TGTGCCAGTAGCCCTTGGGGATACAGGGCCACCGGGGAGCTGTTTTTT
TRBV5-1	TRBJ2-7	once	TRBD2	CASSPTSGRPYEQYF	TGCGCCAGCAGCCCAACTAGCGGGAGGCCCTACGAGCAGTACTTC
TRBV12-5	TRBJ2-1	NA	NA	CASGFWGRNEQFF	TGTGCTAGTGGTTTTTGGGGGCGCAATGAGCAGTTCTTC
TRBV4-3	TRBJ2-2	once	NA	CASSPAVQPRVLNGELFF	TGCGCCAGCAGCCCCGCCGTACAGCCCCGTGTGCTCAACGGGGAGCTGTTTTTT
TRBV7-2	TRBJ1-2	NA	NA	CASSSPGRGPNYGYTF	TGTGCCAGCAGCTCCCCCGGGAGAGGGCCTAACTATGGCTACACCTTC
TRBV6-4	TRBJ2-3	NA	TRBD2	CASSATSGSTDTQYF	TGTGCCAGCAGCGCTACTAGCGGGAGCACAGATACGCAGTATTTT
TRBV7-2	TRBJ2-5	few	NA	CASSPRGFQETQYF	TGTGCCAGCAGCCCCAGGGGCTTCCAAGAGACCCAGTACTTC
TRBV24-1	TRBJ2-2	once	NA	CATSDFRGRELFF	TGTGCCACCAGTGATTTTAGGGGTAGGGAGCTGTTTTTT
TRBV27	TRBJ2-1	few	TRBD2	CASSVFTSGISYNEQFF	TGTGCCAGCAGTGTTTTTACTAGCGGGATTTCCTACAATGAGCAGTTCTTC
TRBV5-1	TRBJ2-5	once	NA	CASTLAPTEQETQYF	TGCGCCAGCACCTTGGCCCCTACCGAGCAAGAGACCCAGTACTTC
TRBV10-3	TRBJ2-7	NA	TRBD2	CAISESVAGAYEQYF	TGTGCCATCAGTGAGTCGGTAGCGGGAGCCTACGAGCAGTACTTC
TRBV6-5	TRBJ2-3	NA	TRBD1	CASRGTGQNTQYF	TGTGCCAGCAGAGGGACAGGGCAGAATACGCAGTATTTT
TRBV27	TRBJ1-1	NA	NA	CASSRNRARDTEAFF	TGTGCCAGCAGTCGAAACAGGGCCCGGGACACTGAAGCTTTCTTT
TRBV3-1/TRBV3-2	TRBJ2-1	NA	NA	CASSQDRLENEQFF	TGTGCCAGCAGCCAAGATAGGCTGGAGAATGAGCAGTTCTTC
TRBV5-4	TRBJ1-2	NA	TRBD1	CASSFIGGDGYTF	TGTGCCAGCAGCTTTATAGGGGGCGATGGCTACACCTTC
TRBV5-4	TRBJ2-2	NA	NA	CASSLHSPDTGELFF	TGTGCCAGCAGCTTGCATAGCCCAGACACCGGGGAGCTGTTTTTT